The clone carrying this T cell receptor (beta chain) was seen many times. What it binds is unknown. For TCR beta, libraries came from iRepertoire HTBI primers and Arm-PCR of CDR3 regions. TCRdb independently ran MiXCR on the multiplex PCR reads; one entry per CDR3 protein. The repertoire holds 350,000 to 500,000 distinct CDR3 sequences, 14% seen once, with over 15% in the top ten. Trimming took 6 bases from V and 1 from J, leaving 18 bases between them. CDR3 length: 16 amino acids. Time point described: newly diagnosed GD, antithyroid drugs for less than 3 months. From PBMCs, RNA was extracted and then used to make the TCR library. Patients were enrolled at an endocrinology department in Xi'an, China. The sample belongs to a study of regulatory T cells in long-lasting Graves disease. Overall study findings and caveats: Patients with persistent disease showed a bias toward TRBV28, TRBJ1-2 and TRBJ2-5.

The sample was also linked to a second study, of T cells in Graves' hyperthyroidism and ophthalmopathy.

Here the sequenced sample was peripheral blood mononuclear cells (PBMCs), taken at new diagnosis, from a patient treated with antithyroid drugs. This TCR derives from a woman aged 50 to 60 with Graves disease. This sequence joins TRBV12-3 or TRBV12-4 and TRBJ2-5; no reliable D call. Here the CDR3 DNA reads TGTGCCAGCAGCCCATCCTCCGGCCAGACCCAAGAGACCCAGTACTTC. Protein: CASSPSSGQTQETQYF.